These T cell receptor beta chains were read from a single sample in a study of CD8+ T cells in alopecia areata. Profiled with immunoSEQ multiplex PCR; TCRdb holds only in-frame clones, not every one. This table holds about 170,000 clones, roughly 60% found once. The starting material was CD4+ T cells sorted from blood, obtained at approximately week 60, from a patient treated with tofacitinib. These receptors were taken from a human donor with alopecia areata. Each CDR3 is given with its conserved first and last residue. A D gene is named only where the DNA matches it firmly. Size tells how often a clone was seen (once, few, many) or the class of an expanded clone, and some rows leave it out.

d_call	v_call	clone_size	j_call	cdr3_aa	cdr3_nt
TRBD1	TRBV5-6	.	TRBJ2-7	CASSLRQGAYEQYF	TGTGCCAGCAGCTTGCGACAGGGCGCCTACGAGCAGTACTTC
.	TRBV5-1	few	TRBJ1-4	CASSLVGGTTTNEKLFF	TGCGCCAGCAGCTTGGTTGGAGGGACAACAACTAATGAAAAACTGTTTTTT
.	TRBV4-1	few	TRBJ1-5	CASSQEPGVNQPQHF	TGCGCCAGCAGCCAAGAACCAGGGGTAAATCAGCCCCAGCATTTT
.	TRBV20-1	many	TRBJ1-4	CSAHSEKLFF	TGCAGTGCTCATAGTGAAAAACTGTTTTTT
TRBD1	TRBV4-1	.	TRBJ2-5	CASSRDTNRGRETQYF	TGCGCCAGCAGCCGAGATACCAACAGGGGGAGAGAGACCCAGTACTTC
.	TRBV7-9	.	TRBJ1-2	CASSLDLVDYGYTF	TGTGCCAGCAGCTTAGACCTAGTGGACTATGGCTACACCTTC
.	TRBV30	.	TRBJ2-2	CAWSRRTNTGELFF	TGTGCCTGGAGTCGTAGAACCAACACCGGGGAGCTGTTTTTT
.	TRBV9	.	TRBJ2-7	CASSSRAREGEQYF	TGTGCCAGCAGCTCGAGAGCTAGGGAAGGCGAGCAGTACTTC
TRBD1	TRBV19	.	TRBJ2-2	CASSTQGAGELFF	TGTGCCAGTAGTACACAGGGGGCCGGGGAGCTGTTTTTT
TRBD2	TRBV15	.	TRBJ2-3	CATSRGLALRTDTQYF	TGTGCCACCAGCAGAGGACTAGCACTACGGACAGATACGCAGTATTTT
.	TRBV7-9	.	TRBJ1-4	CASSIATNEKLFF	TGTGCCAGCAGCATTGCAACTAATGAAAAACTGTTTTTT
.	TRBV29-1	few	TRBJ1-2	CSVREGNYGYTF	TGCAGCGTGAGGGAAGGCAACTATGGCTACACCTTC
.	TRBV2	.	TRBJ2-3	CASSGDADTQYF	TGTGCCAGCAGTGGCGACGCAGATACGCAGTATTTT
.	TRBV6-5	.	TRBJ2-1	CASRRTGAHEQFF	TGTGCCAGCAGGCGTACGGGGGCGCATGAGCAGTTCTTC
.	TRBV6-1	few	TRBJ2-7	CASRTKGISYEQYF	TGTGCCAGCAGGACAAAGGGAATCTCCTACGAGCAGTACTTC
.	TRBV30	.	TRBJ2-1	CAWSQVAPLAYNEQFF	TGTGCCTGGAGCCAAGTGGCCCCCTTGGCCTACAATGAGCAGTTCTTC
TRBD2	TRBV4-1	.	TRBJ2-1	CASSQDQVRRGSYNEQFF	TGCGCCAGCAGCCAAGATCAGGTGCGGCGGGGGTCCTACAATGAGCAGTTCTTC
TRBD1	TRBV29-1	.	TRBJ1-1	CSASRGLNTEAFF	TGCAGTGCGTCCAGGGGGCTAAACACTGAAGCTTTCTTT
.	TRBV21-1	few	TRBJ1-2	CASSKKTVGYGYTF	TGTGCCAGCAGCAAGAAGACAGTGGGCTATGGCTACACCTTC
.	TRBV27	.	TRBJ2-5	CASSFMTRGGLETQYF	TGTGCCAGCAGTTTCATGACACGAGGGGGTCTGGAGACCCAGTACTTC
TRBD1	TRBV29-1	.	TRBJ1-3	CSVGQGGNTIYF	TGCAGCGTTGGACAGGGAGGAAACACCATATATTTT
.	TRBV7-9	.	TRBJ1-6	CASSSGTTKSSYNSPLHF	TGTGCCAGCAGCTCCGGAACCACGAAGAGCTCCTATAATTCACCCCTCCACTTT
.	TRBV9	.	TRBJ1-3	CASSVSGFSSGNTIYF	TGTGCCAGCAGCGTATCAGGGTTTTCCTCTGGAAACACCATATATTTT
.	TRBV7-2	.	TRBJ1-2	CASSFRPLGIGYGYTF	TGTGCCAGCAGCTTTAGGCCCCTGGGTATCGGCTATGGCTACACCTTC
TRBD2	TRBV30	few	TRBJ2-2	CAWSVLEGLASDTGELFF	TGTGCCTGGAGTGTTCTCGAGGGACTAGCGTCGGACACCGGGGAGCTGTTTTTT
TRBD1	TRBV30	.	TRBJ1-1	CAWSVQGGHTEAFF	TGTGCCTGGAGTGTACAGGGGGGGCACACTGAAGCTTTCTTT
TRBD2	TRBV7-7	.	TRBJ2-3	CASSRGTSGGISTDTQYF	TGTGCTAGCAGCCGCGGGACTAGCGGGGGGATTAGCACAGATACGCAGTATTTT
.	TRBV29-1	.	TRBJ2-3	CSVRTWATDTQYF	TGCAGCGTCCGGACCTGGGCCACAGATACGCAGTATTTT
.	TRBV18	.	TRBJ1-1	CASSNQPGPSHGAFF	TGTGCCAGCTCAAATCAACCCGGGCCGTCCCACGGCGCTTTCTTT
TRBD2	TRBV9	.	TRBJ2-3	CASKRGDHTDTQYF	TGTGCCAGCAAGCGGGGGGATCACACAGATACGCAGTATTTT
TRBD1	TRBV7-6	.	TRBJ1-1	CASSLRADRMNTEAFF	TGTGCCAGCAGCTTAAGGGCGGACAGGATGAACACTGAAGCTTTCTTT
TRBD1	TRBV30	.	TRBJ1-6	CACQGGDNSPLHF	TGTGCCTGCCAGGGGGGAGATAATTCACCCCTCCACTTT
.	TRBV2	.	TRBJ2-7	CASSGGEQYF	TGTGCCAGCAGTGGAGGGGAGCAGTACTTC
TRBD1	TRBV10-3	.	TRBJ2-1	CANWDRGHEQFF	TGTGCCAACTGGGACAGGGGACATGAGCAGTTCTTC
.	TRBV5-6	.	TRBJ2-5	CASSLTSGPTEVTQYF	TGTGCCAGCAGCTTAACTTCTGGGCCCACAGAGGTGACCCAGTACTTC
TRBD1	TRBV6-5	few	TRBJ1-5	CASGGTGNQPQHF	TGTGCCAGCGGCGGGACAGGGAACCAGCCCCAGCATTTT
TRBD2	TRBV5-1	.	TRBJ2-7	CASSLVASGGPYEQYF	TGCGCCAGCAGCTTGGTCGCTAGCGGGGGCCCCTACGAGCAGTACTTC
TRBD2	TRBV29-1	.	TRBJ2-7	CSVGGVVSYEQYF	TGCAGCGTCGGGGGGGTTGTCTCTTACGAGCAGTACTTC
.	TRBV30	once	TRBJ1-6	CAWSRQNNSPLHF	TGTGCCTGGTCCCGACAGAACAATTCACCCCTCCACTTT
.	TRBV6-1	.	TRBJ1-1	CASSEPNLGGLSEAFF	TGTGCCAGCAGTGAACCGAATTTGGGGGGCCTCTCTGAAGCTTTCTTT
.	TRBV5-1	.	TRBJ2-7	CASSYRGGVGEQYF	TGCGCCAGCAGCTACCGCGGAGGGGTTGGCGAGCAGTACTTC
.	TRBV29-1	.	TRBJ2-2	CSGRGSGELFF	TGCAGCGGCAGGGGTTCCGGGGAGCTGTTTTTT
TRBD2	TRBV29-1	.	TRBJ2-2	CSVSRSSGGPTNTGELFF	TGCAGCGTCTCACGGTCTAGCGGGGGGCCGACGAACACCGGGGAGCTGTTTTTT
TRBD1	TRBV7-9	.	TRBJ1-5	CASSLGQDTNQPQHF	TGTGCCAGCAGCCTGGGACAGGACACCAATCAGCCCCAGCATTTT
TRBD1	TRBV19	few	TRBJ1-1	CASSPLTGGAFF	TGTGCCAGTAGTCCGCTGACAGGGGGAGCTTTCTTT
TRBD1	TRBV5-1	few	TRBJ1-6	CASSLTGTDNSPLHF	TGCGCCAGCAGCTTGACCGGGACAGATAATTCACCCCTCCACTTT
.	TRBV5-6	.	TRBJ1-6	CASSLDPGPNSPLHF	TGTGCCAGCAGCTTGGATCCGGGTCCAAATTCACCCCTCCACTTT
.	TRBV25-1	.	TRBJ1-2	CASSDFVGGPYTF	TGTGCCAGCAGTGACTTCGTAGGGGGGCCCTACACCTTC
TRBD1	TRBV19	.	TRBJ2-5	CASSMTGRETQYF	TGTGCCAGTAGTATGACAGGGAGAGAGACCCAGTACTTC
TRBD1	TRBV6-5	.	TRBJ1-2	CASRDREIYGYTF	TGTGCCAGCCGGGACAGGGAAATCTATGGCTACACCTTC
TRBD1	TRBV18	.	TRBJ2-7	CASGTGTGGASYEQYF	TGTGCCAGCGGCACCGGGACAGGGGGAGCCTCCTACGAGCAGTACTTC
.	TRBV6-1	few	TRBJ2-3	CASSEGQYTDTQYF	TGTGCCAGCAGTGAAGGGCAATACACAGATACGCAGTATTTT
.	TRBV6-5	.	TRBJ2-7	CASSAAYEQYF	TGTGCCAGCAGTGCAGCCTACGAGCAGTACTTC
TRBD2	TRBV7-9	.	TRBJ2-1	CASSLPAGFASSYNEQFF	TGTGCCAGCAGCTTACCAGCGGGGTTTGCGAGCTCCTACAATGAGCAGTTCTTC
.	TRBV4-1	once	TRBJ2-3	CASSSDRDTQYF	TGCGCCAGCAGCTCAGATAGGGATACGCAGTATTTT
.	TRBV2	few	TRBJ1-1	CASSHQQGTEAFF	TGTGCCAGCAGCCACCAACAGGGCACCGAAGCTTTCTTT
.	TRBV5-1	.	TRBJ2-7	CASSDHKTYEQYF	TGCGCCAGCAGCGATCACAAAACGTACGAGCAGTACTTC
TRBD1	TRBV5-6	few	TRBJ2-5	CASSLGQPLAQYF	TGTGCCAGCAGCCTGGGACAGCCTCTGGCCCAGTACTTC
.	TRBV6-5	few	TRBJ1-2	CARRGQYGYTF	TGTGCCAGGCGGGGGCAATATGGCTACACCTTC